This T cell receptor (beta chain) originates from a study of STAT5B mutations in CD4+ large granular lymphocyte leukemia. Whole-study context: Healthy donors showed HLA-associated enrichment of the CDR3 'QG' motif.

Concerning this clone itself: Its antigen is not identified.

The germline V gene has CDR1 KGHSY and CDR2 FQNENV. CDR3 size: 14 residues. V dropped 0 bases and J dropped 5 bases, with 7 bases sitting between them. Profiled with immunoSEQ multiplex PCR; TCRdb holds only in-frame clones, not every one. The repertoire consists of 20,000 to 25,000 clones, with 60% to 80% occurring once and the leading ten covering 8% to 10%. Control samples were healthy donors' buffy coats. Overall study results and limits: No patients shared main leukemic clonotypes, though roughly 27% appeared at low frequency elsewhere. Patient CD4-sorted repertoires looked more clonal than healthy CD4+ repertoires, even without putative leukemic clones.

What was sequenced was CD4+ T cells from blood buffy coats. The sequence was obtained from a human donor in good health. The gene calls are TRBV16 and TRBJ2-2, with D maybe TRBD1 (5 bases). Written as DNA, the CDR3 is TGTGCCAGCAGCCAATCAAGGGGTACCGGGGAGCTGTTTTTT. It encodes CASSQSRGTGELFF.